This TCR beta chain is from a study of beta chain features in type 1 diabetes. CD4+ naive, central memory, regulatory and stem cell-like memory cells were sorted via CD45RO/CCR7/CD25/CD127/CD95/CD27. Each population that was sorted was more than 98% pure. Only a few counts were recorded for this clone. As yet, its antigen is unknown. CDR3 length: 16 amino acids. J lost 0 bases, V lost 5 bases, and 4 bases had no gene match. Germline V gives CDR1 SGHTA, CDR2 FQGNSA. Study conclusions and caveats: Whether TCRB rearrangement is influenced by HLA type was left unresolved in this analysis. Fewer insertions but more deletions were seen at VDJ junctions in type 1 diabetes patients.

The investigators reverse transcribed all of the isolated RNA, so they sequenced expressed TCRB transcripts. The repertoire was sequenced with immunoSEQ multiplex PCR; TCRdb's copy has only in-frame clones and lacks some. The sample includes hundreds of thousands of clones, roughly a sixth of them seen just once. V gene TRBV7-2 combines with J gene TRBJ2-7; 13 bases are a match to TRBD2. The sequence came from a man aged 18-30 years in good health. The specimen sequenced was naive CD4+ T cells from blood. The CDR3 loop reads CASSRTSGGGSYEQYF. The CDR3 DNA follows: TGTGCCAGCAGCCGGACTAGCGGGGGAGGCTCCTACGAGCAGTACTTC.